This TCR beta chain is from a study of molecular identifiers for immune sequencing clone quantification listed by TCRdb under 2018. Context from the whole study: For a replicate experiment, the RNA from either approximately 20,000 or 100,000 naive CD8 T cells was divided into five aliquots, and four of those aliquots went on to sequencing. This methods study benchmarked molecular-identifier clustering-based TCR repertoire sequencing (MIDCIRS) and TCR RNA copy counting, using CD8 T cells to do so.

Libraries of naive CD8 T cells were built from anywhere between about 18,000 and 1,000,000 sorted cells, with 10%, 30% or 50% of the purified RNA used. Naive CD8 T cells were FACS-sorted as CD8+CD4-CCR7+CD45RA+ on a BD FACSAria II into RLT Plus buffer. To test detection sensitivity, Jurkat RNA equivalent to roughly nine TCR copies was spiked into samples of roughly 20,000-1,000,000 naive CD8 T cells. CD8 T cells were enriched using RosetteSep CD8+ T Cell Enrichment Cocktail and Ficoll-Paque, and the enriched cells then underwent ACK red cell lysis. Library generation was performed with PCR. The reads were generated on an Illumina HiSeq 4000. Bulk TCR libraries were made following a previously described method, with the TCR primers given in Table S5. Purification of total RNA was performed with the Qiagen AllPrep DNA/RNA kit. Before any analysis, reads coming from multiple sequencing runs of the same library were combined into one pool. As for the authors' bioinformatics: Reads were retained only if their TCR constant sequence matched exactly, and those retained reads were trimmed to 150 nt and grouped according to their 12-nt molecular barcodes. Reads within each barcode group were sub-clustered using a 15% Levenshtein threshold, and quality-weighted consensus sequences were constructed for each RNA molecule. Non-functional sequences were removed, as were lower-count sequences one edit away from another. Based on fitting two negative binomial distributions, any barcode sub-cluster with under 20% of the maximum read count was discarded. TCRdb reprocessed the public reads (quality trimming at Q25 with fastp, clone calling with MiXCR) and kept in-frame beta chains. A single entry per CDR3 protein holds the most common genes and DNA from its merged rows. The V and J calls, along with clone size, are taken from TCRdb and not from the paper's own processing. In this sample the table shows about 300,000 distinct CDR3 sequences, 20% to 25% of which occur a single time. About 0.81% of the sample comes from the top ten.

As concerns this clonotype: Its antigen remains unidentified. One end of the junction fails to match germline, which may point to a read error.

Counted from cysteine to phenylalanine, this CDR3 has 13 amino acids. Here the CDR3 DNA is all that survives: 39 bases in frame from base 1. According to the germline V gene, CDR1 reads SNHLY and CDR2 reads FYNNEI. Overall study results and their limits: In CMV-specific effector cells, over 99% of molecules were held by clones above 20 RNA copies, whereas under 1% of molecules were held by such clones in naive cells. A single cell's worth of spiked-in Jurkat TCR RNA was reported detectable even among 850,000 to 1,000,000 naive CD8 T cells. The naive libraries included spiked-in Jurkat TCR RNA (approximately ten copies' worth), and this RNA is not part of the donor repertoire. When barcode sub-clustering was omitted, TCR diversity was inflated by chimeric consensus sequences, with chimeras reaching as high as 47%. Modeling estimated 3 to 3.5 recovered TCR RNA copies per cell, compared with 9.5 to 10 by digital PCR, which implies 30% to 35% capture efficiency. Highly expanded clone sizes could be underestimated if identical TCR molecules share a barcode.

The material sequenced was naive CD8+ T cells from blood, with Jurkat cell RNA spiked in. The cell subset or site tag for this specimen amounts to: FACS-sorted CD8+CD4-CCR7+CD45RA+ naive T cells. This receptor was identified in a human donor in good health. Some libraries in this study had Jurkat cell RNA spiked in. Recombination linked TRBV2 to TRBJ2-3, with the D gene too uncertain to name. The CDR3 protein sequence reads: CARGHRGTDTRYF. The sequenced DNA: TGTGCCAGGGGCCATCGTGGCACAGATACGCGGTATTTT.